This record covers a single T cell receptor beta chain. As yet, its antigen is unknown. These data originate in a study of post-analysis software for immune sequencing data. General observations from the study: Diversity measured as normalized Chao1 was significantly lower in multiple sclerosis patients than in controls. The study found TRBV5-6, TRBV5-1 and TRBV20-1 among roughly 5 TRBV segments more frequent in patients than controls. Same-batch preparations were strongly co-clustered by F measure.

Germline-derived CDR1 and CDR2 are DFQATT and SNEGSKA (reference sequence). The CDR3 has 13 residues. V was pared by 3 bases and J by 10 bases, with 13 bases between. Prepared libraries of TCR beta cDNA carried unique molecular identifiers. Via MiXCR, TCRdb re-called the PCR reads, giving one row per CDR3 protein. The data contain some 450,000 distinct CDR3 sequences, around 40% of them singletons. The sample comprised blood. This clonotype originated in a girl aged 5 to 17 with multiple sclerosis. The chain combines TRBV20-1 with TRBJ1-6; TRBD1 is a possible D gene (6 bases). CDR3: CSARPTGPSPLHF. The CDR3 DNA reads as TGCAGTGCTAGGCCGACAGGCCCGTCACCCCTCCACTTT.